Only a few counts were recorded for the clone carrying this TCR beta chain. No antigen is known for it. Expressed TCRB transcripts were sequenced, since all the RNA that had been isolated was reverse transcribed. Measured with immunoSEQ multiplex PCR; TCRdb has only the in-frame clones, and not every one. The table lists around 450,000 clones, about an eighth of them singletons. Donors contributed one heparinised blood draw apiece, averaging approximately 100 mL. Sorting that relied on CD45RO/CCR7/CD25/CD127/CD95/CD27 yielded CD4+ naive, central memory, regulatory and stem cell-like memory cells. This CDR3 comprises 16 residues. V gave up 2 bases and J gave up 0 bases, with 11 bases separating them. CDR1 and CDR2 (germline): MGHDK, SYGVNS. The record originates from a study of beta chain features in type 1 diabetes. Findings of the study overall: The naive, central memory and Treg TCRB repertoires looked more alike in patients than they did in healthy donors. Sequencing the cDNA could make cells with high TCR expression show up more than they should.

This TCR derives from a woman younger than 35 in good health. The sample consisted of naive CD4+ T cells from blood. The chain is built from TRBV25-1 and TRBJ2-1; D not certain. CDR3 in amino acids: CASSERLGDSYNEQFF. CDR3 in DNA: TGTGCCAGCAGTGAACGGTTAGGAGACTCCTACAATGAGCAGTTCTTC.